Shown below are 21 T cell receptor beta chains from a single sample sequenced in a study of shared clonotypes between healthy human individuals. Clones were sequenced by immunoSEQ multiplex PCR, and TCRdb holds only the in-frame ones, with some missing. The sample has about 2.1 million clones; 93% are singletons. In the naive CD8 group, cells lacked CD45RO and were positively selected for CCR7, so terminally differentiated effector memory CD45RA+ cells were left out. Input material: naive CD8+ T cells from PBMCs. Every receptor here comes from a man aged 18-30 years in good health. Some clones in this sample may be carry-over from other donors' samples.

This clone was picked up one time. The gene calls are TRBV15 and TRBJ2-7; tentatively, D is TRBD1 (6 bases). CDR3 length: 14 residues. CDR1 is LNHNV and CDR2 is YYDKDF in the germline V gene (reference sequence). The V gene lost 3 bases and the J gene lost 4 bases, with 13 bases spanning the gap. The CDR3 loop reads CATSSQYRDYEQYF. The CDR3 DNA is TGTGCCACCAGCAGTCAATACAGGGATTACGAGCAGTACTTC.

The chain couples TRBV19 to TRBJ1-1; D is ambiguous. Germline V gene sequence: CDR1 LNHDA, CDR2 SQIVND (reference sequence). Trimming shortened V by 6 bases and J by 0 bases, and 17 bases separated the two germline ends. The CDR3 has 16 amino acids. The CDR3 sequence is CASRASLTFLNTEAFF. The CDR3 nucleotides read TGTGCCAGTAGGGCGAGCTTAACCTTTCTGAACACTGAAGCTTTCTTT.

The rearrangement uses TRBV7-3 and TRBJ2-3, with D perhaps given as TRBD1 or TRBD2 (5 bases each). The CDR3 length is 17 residues. Germline CDR1 is SGHTA and CDR2 is FQGTGA. V lost 2 bases and J lost 2, with 17 bases in between. This CDR3 is CASSLRGAGLNTDTQYF. The CDR3 DNA follows: TGTGCCAGCAGCTTACGAGGGGCAGGGCTAAACACAGATACGCAGTATTTT.

V and J are TRBV25-1 and TRBJ1-3; no clear D gene. This CDR3 has 11 amino acids. The germline gives CDR1 MGHDK, CDR2 SYGVNS. The V end was cut by 7 bases, the J end by 4 bases, with 5 bases between. DNA for the CDR3: TGTGCCAGCACCCCCGGAAACACCATATATTTT. Its protein is CASTPGNTIYF.

Only one count was recorded for this clone. The same CDR3 is also encoded by other DNA sequences in this sample. V usage is TRBV27 and J usage is TRBJ2-2; no reliable D call. The germline V gene has CDR1 MNHEY and CDR2 SMNVEV (reference sequence). The CDR3 is 14 amino acids. V was cut by 1 base and J by 2 bases, with 5 bases left in between. The CDR3 DNA reads as TGTGCCAGCAGTTTATTAGCTAACACCGGGGAGCTGTTTTTT. It codes for CASSLLANTGELFF.

The rearrangement uses TRBV13 and TRBJ2-7; 9 bases agree with TRBD1. Germline-derived CDR1 and CDR2 are PRHDT and FYEKMQ (reference sequence). CDR3 length: 14 residues. Trimming at V came to 4 bases and at J to 5 bases, leaving 6 bases not matched to a gene. The DNA of the CDR3 is TGTGCCAGCAGCTCCGGGACAGGGCCCCACGAGCAGTACTTC. Its protein product is CASSSGTGPHEQYF.

The chain uses TRBV7-2 and TRBJ2-7; TRBD1 matches at 7 bases. The V gene end was trimmed by 4 bases and the J gene end by 1 base; junction bases not matched to a gene: 10. Germline V CDR1 and CDR2: SGHTA, FQGNSA. The CDR3 spans 16 residues. CDR3 sequence reads: CASSSRQGGVSYEQYF. For the CDR3, the DNA is TGTGCCAGCAGCTCTCGACAGGGTGGGGTTTCCTACGAGCAGTACTTC.

The CDR3 loop reads CASSFRTRTSGGDNEQFF. For the CDR3, the DNA is TGTGCCAGCAGCTTTAGGACCCGGACTAGCGGGGGGGACAATGAGCAGTTCTTC. The chain joins TRBV11-2 to TRBJ2-1; 15 bases align to TRBD2. The CDR3 is 18 residues long. The V gene's germline CDR1 is SGHAT and CDR2 FQNNGV. The ends lost 3 bases at V and 5 bases at J; junction bases unmatched: 8.

The DNA of the CDR3 is TGTGCCAGCAGCTTAGATTACCGGAGTTGGGCCTACGAGCAGTACTTC. Translation gives CASSLDYRSWAYEQYF. The chain recombines TRBV11-2 with TRBJ2-7; D is unclear. V was trimmed by 0 bases and J by 2 bases, leaving 14 bases between them. The CDR3 has 16 amino acids. Germline CDR1 SGHAT, CDR2 FQNNGV.

This clone was seen a handful of times. This chain joins TRBV19 and TRBJ1-5, with unresolved D. This CDR3 contains 13 residues. The V end lost 6 bases, the J end lost 6 bases, and 12 bases lay between the germline ends. The germline gives CDR1 LNHDA, CDR2 SQIVND (reference sequence). CDR3 DNA: TGTGCCAGTAGCTCCCCATGGTCTCAGCCCCAGCATTTT. Its protein is CASSSPWSQPQHF.

The J gene is TRBJ1-5, the V gene TRBV25-1; D ambiguous. Trimming cost V 2 bases and J 0 bases, with 5 bases left between them. Germline CDR1 reads MGHDK; CDR2 reads SYGVNS. CDR3 length: 14 residues. CDR3 sequence reads: CASSEDTSNQPQHF. As DNA, the CDR3 is TGTGCCAGCAGTGAAGACACTAGCAATCAGCCCCAGCATTTT.

V is TRBV11-1 and J is TRBJ2-2; 10 bases match TRBD2. Trimming took 4 bases from V and 3 from J; bases not matched to a gene: 5. Germline CDR1 and CDR2: SGHAT and FQDESV (reference sequence). The CDR3 contains 16 residues. This CDR3 reads CASSSLAGVDTGELFF. The CDR3 DNA reads as TGTGCCAGCAGCTCTCTAGCGGGAGTAGACACCGGGGAGCTGTTTTTT.

CDR3: CASSYLPTDYEQYF. DNA for the CDR3: TGTGCCAGCAGTTACCTACCGACGGACTACGAGCAGTACTTC. J is TRBJ2-7 and V is TRBV28; the D is unclear. V was clipped by 4 bases and J by 3 bases, with 13 bases between them. Germline V gene lookup returns CDR1 MDHEN and CDR2 SYDVKM. This CDR3 spans 14 amino acids.

The chain couples TRBV6-5 to TRBJ1-6, with D possibly TRBD1 on 6 matching bases. The CDR3 is 14 amino acids. The germline gives CDR1 MNHEY, CDR2 SVGAGI. Trimming left V 4 bases short and J 14 bases short, with 18 bases between. In DNA, the CDR3 is TGTGCCAGCAGTTTTACAGGGCCCCGTGAGGCCCTCCACTTT. Residues: CASSFTGPREALHF.

V is TRBV7-2 and J is TRBJ2-7, with 11 nucleotides matching TRBD2. After removal of 3 bases from V and 3 bases from J, the junction contained 7 bases not matched to a gene. Germline V CDR1 and CDR2: SGHTA, FQGNSA. CDR3 length equals 16 residues. The CDR3 loop reads CASSFPLAGGLYEQYF. In DNA, the CDR3 is TGTGCCAGCAGCTTCCCTCTAGCGGGAGGACTCTACGAGCAGTACTTC.

This clone was found once. The CDR3 DNA reads as TGCGCCAGCAGCCAGGCCGCCGGGGTTATTCGCGAGCAGTACTTC. The encoded protein is CASSQAAGVIREQYF. The chain uses TRBV4-1 and TRBJ2-7; D might be TRBD2 (5 bases). The V end was cut by 3 bases, the J end by 6 bases, with 18 bases between. CDR1 is MGHRA, CDR2 YSYEKL, per germline. The CDR3 spans 15 residues.

The chain recombines TRBV4-2 with TRBJ2-7; D perhaps matches TRBD2 (6 bases). The CDR3 is made up of 15 amino acids. Trimming left V 0 bases short and J 3 bases short, with 12 bases between. Germline CDR1 and CDR2: LGHNA and YNFKEQ. In nucleotides, the CDR3 is TGTGCCAGCAGCCAAGATCCCCGGGGGAACTACGAGCAGTACTTC. Translation gives CASSQDPRGNYEQYF.

The rearrangement links TRBV5-1 to TRBJ2-7; 8 bases match TRBD1. The germline V gene encodes CDR1 SGHRS and CDR2 YFSETQ. The length of the CDR3 is 14 residues. J lost 5 bases, V lost 1 base, and 5 bases had no gene match. The CDR3 nucleotides read TGCGCCAGCAGCTTGCGACAGGGGAGAGACGAGCAGTACTTC. This codes for CASSLRQGRDEQYF.

As for this clone: This sample includes further DNA sequences coding for the same CDR3. The chain employs TRBV11-2 and TRBJ2-7; 7 bases fit TRBD1. Germline V gene sequence: CDR1 SGHAT, CDR2 FQNNGV. V lost 2 bases, J lost 2 bases, and 3 bases stayed unmatched. There are 14 residues in the CDR3. CDR3 amino acids: CASSLSGTAYEQYF. DNA for the CDR3: TGTGCCAGCAGCTTATCAGGGACAGCCTACGAGCAGTACTTC.

As regards this clone: A much larger clonotype is one base distant, so this may be a read error. Within the sample, other DNA sequences also encode this same CDR3. The chain is built from TRBV5-1 and TRBJ1-1, with D maybe TRBD1 (5 bases). Trimming shortened V by 2 bases and J by 1 base, and 6 bases separated the two germline ends. The CDR3 totals 13 residues. The V gene's germline CDR1 is SGHRS and CDR2 YFSETQ. The CDR3 DNA reads TGCGCCAGCAGCTTCGGGGGGAACACTGAAGCTTTCTTT. Protein: CASSFGGNTEAFF.

The chain has TRBV5-5 and TRBJ2-7; 7 positions agree with TRBD1. This CDR3 contains 15 residues. Germline V gene sequence: CDR1 SGHKS, CDR2 YYEKEE (reference sequence). V shed 5 bases and J 1 base; nucleotides not matched to a gene: 9. In DNA form, the CDR3 reads TGTGCCAGCAGATTGCGGGCAGGGGGATCCTACGAGCAGTACTTC. The encoded protein is CASRLRAGGSYEQYF.